This TCR beta chain was identified during a study of CD8 T cells in Susac syndrome. An input of roughly 0.5 to 1 ug of RNA was subjected to reverse transcription using random hexamers. MiXCR, applied by TCRdb to the immunoSEQ multiplex PCR reads, yields one record per CDR3 protein. The table shows about 140,000 distinct CDR3 sequences, with approximately 95% occurring only once. Sequencing of TCR beta, carried out with a high-throughput approach, was applied to CD8+ and CD4+ T cells from the blood. This CDR3 region has 18 residues. The ends were cut back, 5 bases at V and 0 bases at J, with 17 bases in the middle. Germline CDR1 is SEHNR and CDR2 is FQNEAQ (reference sequence).

The rearrangement uses TRBV7-9 and TRBJ2-6, with D unclear. Source material: CD8+ T cells from PBMCs. The TCR originated in a human donor with Susac syndrome. Here the CDR3 reads CASSTRTGGISGANVLTF. CDR3 coding DNA: TGTGCCAGCAGCACCCGGACGGGCGGAATCTCTGGGGCCAACGTCCTGACTTTC.